The 25 T cell receptor beta chains below come from one sample, sequenced in a study of CD8 T cells in ankylosing spondylitis (dated by TCRdb to 2017 to 2019). Their antigens remain unidentified. The research as a whole found: Blood from ankylosing spondylitis patients appeared to be characterized by a TCR beta motif composed of several highly homologous amino acid variants.

The library was prepared using 5' RACE. Sequencing was carried out with an Illumina HiSeq 2500. The public reads were reprocessed in TCRdb via fastp at Q25 and MiXCR, keeping in-frame beta chains. Rows are unified per CDR3 protein, each entry keeping the most common DNA and genes. The table for this sample lists a few hundred thousand distinct CDR3 sequences; more than 20% of them were counted only once. About 17% of the sample is held by the ten biggest clonotypes. Sequencing used blood, either unsorted or a sorted T cell fraction (not recorded which). These receptors all come from a male donor with ankylosing spondylitis.

This clonotype has only one observation. The chain recombines TRBV10-3 with TRBJ1-1; D call uncertain. CDR3 size: 14 residues. Germline loops: CDR1 ENHRY, CDR2 SYGVKD. Trimming left V 3 bases short and J 0 bases short, with 8 bases between. The CDR3 nucleotides are TGTGCCATCAGTGAACACAGCCTGAACACTGAAGCTTTCTTT. This translates into CAISEHSLNTEAFF.

This clonotype was counted a few times. The gene calls are TRBV25-1 and TRBJ2-7, with D possibly TRBD1 on 6 matching bases. CDR1 is MGHDK, CDR2 SYGVNS, per germline. Trimming took 5 bases from V and 2 from J, leaving 16 bases between them. The CDR3 has 15 residues. In nucleotides, the CDR3 is TGTGCCAGCAGTTCAGGGGTACTAGTCACCTACGAGCAGTACTTC. Its translation: CASSSGVLVTYEQYF.

This chain links TRBV28 with TRBJ1-1; D gene unclear. Per the germline V gene, CDR1 is MDHEN and CDR2 is SYDVKM. V lost 5 bases and J lost 8, with 12 bases in between. The CDR3 consists of 12 residues. The DNA for the CDR3 is TGTGCCAGCAGTCGGGTTCTGGGGGAAGCTTTCTTT. Translating gives CASSRVLGEAFF. Together with reference TRBV28 and TRBJ1-1, the CDR3 gives the full variable domain: DVKVTQSSRYLVKRTGEKVFLECVQDMDHENMFWYRQDPGLGLRLIYFSYDVKMKEKGDIPEGYSVSREKKERFSLILESASTNQTSMYLCASSRVLGEAFFGQGTRLTVV.

This clonotype has just a few counts. This chain uses TRBV4-3 with TRBJ2-7; possibly TRBD1 for D (6 bases). This CDR3 spans 14 amino acids. CDR1 LGHNA and CDR2 YSLEER come from the germline V gene. The V end lost 6 bases, the J end lost 0 bases, and 12 bases lay between the germline ends. CDR3 sequence: CASRGPGVSYEQYF. The DNA of the CDR3 is TGCGCCAGCAGGGGGCCAGGGGTCTCCTACGAGCAGTACTTC.

The chain recombines TRBV2 with TRBJ1-5; D might be TRBD1 (5 bases). Germline V CDR1 and CDR2: SNHLY, FYNNEI. The CDR3 has 14 residues. The V end was cut by 3 bases, the J end by 6 bases, with 12 bases between. CDR3 protein: CASSDGKGSQPQHF. Written as DNA, the CDR3 is TGTGCCAGCAGTGACGGGAAGGGGAGTCAGCCCCAGCATTTT. Based on the CDR3 plus reference TRBV2 and TRBJ1-5, the full variable domain is EPEVTQTPSHQVTQMGQEVILRCVPISNHLYFYWYRQILGQKVEFLVSFYNNEISEKSEIFDDQFSVERPDGSNFTLKIRSTKLEDSAMYFCASSDGKGSQPQHFGDGTRLSIL.

The rearrangement uses TRBV20-1 and TRBJ2-5; D is tentatively TRBD1 or TRBD2 (5 bases each). This CDR3 is 13 amino acids long. Trimming took off 7 bases at V and 5 bases at J, with 17 bases between the two ends. CDR1 and CDR2 (germline): DFQATT, SNEGSKA (reference sequence). This chain's CDR3 is CSDRDPRLETQYF. Here the CDR3 DNA reads TGCAGTGATCGGGACCCACGACTCGAGACCCAGTACTTC.

This chain links TRBV24-1 with TRBJ2-1, with TRBD2 matching 11 bases. The CDR3 spans 16 residues. Trimming cost V 1 base and J 7 bases; bases outside gene matches: 5. CDR1 and CDR2 (germline): KGHDR, SFDVKD. In nucleotides, the CDR3 is TGTGCCACCAGTGATTTTGGGGCTAGCGGGAGGAATGAGCAGTTCTTC. It translates to CATSDFGASGRNEQFF.

This sequence joins TRBV4-2 and TRBJ2-1; D is perhaps TRBD1 or TRBD2 (5 bases each). V lost 4 bases and J 4 bases, leaving 14 bases between the germline ends. This CDR3 spans 15 amino acids. Germline V lookup: CDR1 LGHNA, CDR2 YNFKEQ. CDR3 sequence: CASSRDGTHYNEQFF. The CDR3, as DNA: TGTGCCAGCAGCCGGGACGGGACCCATTACAATGAGCAGTTCTTC.

This clonotype has just a few counts. This chain uses TRBV6-1 with TRBJ1-6; the D gene is possibly TRBD1 (6 bases). V lost 5 bases and J 6 bases, leaving 17 bases between the germline ends. The CDR3 has 16 residues. CDR1 is MNHNS, CDR2 SASEGT, per germline. CDR3 sequence reads: CASSQIGGRLNSPLHF. The CDR3 DNA reads TGTGCCAGCAGTCAGATTGGGGGGCGGCTTAATTCACCCCTCCACTTT.

The J gene is TRBJ2-1, the V gene TRBV11-3, with D possibly matching TRBD2 (5 bases). The CDR3 is 15 amino acids. Germline V lookup: CDR1 SGHNT, CDR2 YENEEA. V lost 5 bases, J lost 5 bases, and 16 bases lay in between. This CDR3 is CASSTHRGDNNEQFF. As DNA, the CDR3 is TGTGCCAGCAGCACCCACCGGGGTGACAACAATGAGCAGTTCTTC. The complete variable domain, with remaining parts taken from reference TRBV11-3 and TRBJ2-1, reads EAGVVQSPRYKIIEKKQPVAFWCNPISGHNTLYWYLQNLGQGPELLIRYENEEAVDDSQLPKDRFSAERLKGVDSTLKIQPAELGDSAVYLCASSTHRGDNNEQFFGPGTRLTVL.

The gene calls are TRBV7-3 and TRBJ2-3; 12 bases align to TRBD2. The CDR3 sequence is 16 residues long. V was clipped by 2 bases and J by 5 bases; unmatched bases: 5. The germline V gene encodes CDR1 SGHTA and CDR2 FQGTGA. DNA of the CDR3: TGTGCCAGCAGCTTAGCTAGCGGGAGGGCCGGAGATACGCAGTATTTT. Its protein is CASSLASGRAGDTQYF.

This clonotype was seen only a few times. The J gene is TRBJ2-1, the V gene TRBV7-2, with D hard to call. This CDR3 contains 14 residues. Germline CDR1 and CDR2: SGHTA and FQGNSA. Trimming stripped 1 base from V and 7 bases from J, with 11 bases between. The CDR3 DNA reads TGTGCCAGCAGCTTAGTTCACACGAAAAATGAGCAGTTCTTC. Translated, it gives CASSLVHTKNEQFF.

This clonotype occurred a few times. V is TRBV7-3 and J is TRBJ2-2, with 9 bases lining up with TRBD2. The V segment lost 5 bases and the J segment 8 bases; nucleotides outside the gene matches: 18. The CDR3 length is 18 residues. Looked up from germline, CDR1 is SGHTA and CDR2 is FQGTGA. CDR3 loop: CASSLFPPGLASEGELFF. In DNA, the CDR3 is TGTGCCAGCAGCCTTTTCCCTCCGGGACTAGCAAGTGAGGGGGAGCTGTTTTTT.

The rearrangement links TRBV5-1 to TRBJ2-3, with D unclear. V lost 3 bases and J lost 6, with 11 bases in between. The CDR3 runs 13 residues. CDR1 is SGHRS and CDR2 is YFSETQ in the germline V gene. CDR3 residues: CASSWAGSDTQYF. In DNA form, the CDR3 reads TGCGCCAGCAGCTGGGCCGGATCTGATACGCAGTATTTT.

This rearrangement joins TRBV18 to TRBJ1-2; 10 bases align to TRBD1. With 0 bases clipped from V and 4 bases from J, the junction kept 5 bases outside the gene matches. The CDR3 contains 16 residues. Germline loops: CDR1 KGHSH, CDR2 LQKENI. DNA of the CDR3: TGTGCCAGCTCACCACCGGAAGGGACAGGGGTCTATGGCTACACCTTC. It yields the protein CASSPPEGTGVYGYTF. The entire variable domain, with the rest obtained from reference TRBV18 and TRBJ1-2, is as follows: NAGVMQNPRHLVRRRGQEARLRCSPMKGHSHVYWYRQLPEEGLKFMVYLQKENIIDESGMPKERFSAEFPKEGPSILRIQQVVRGDSAAYFCASSPPEGTGVYGYTFGSGTRLTVV.

The chain joins TRBV5-1 to TRBJ2-7; 8 bases map to TRBD2. Germline trimming cut 4 bases from V and 5 bases from J; bases unmatched to any gene: 11. This CDR3 region has 15 residues. In germline, CDR1 is SGHRS, CDR2 YFSETQ. DNA of the CDR3: TGCGCCAGCAGCCTTGGACTAGCCGACCGAGACGAGCAGTACTTC. Its translation: CASSLGLADRDEQYF.

This clonotype was seen a handful of times. V and J are TRBV2 and TRBJ2-7, with TRBD1 identical over 7 bases. Germline V lookup: CDR1 SNHLY, CDR2 FYNNEI. The V and J ends lost 3 bases and 6 bases, in that order; junction bases with no gene match: 8. CDR3 length equals 14 residues. This CDR3 is CASSEDRTLSEQYF. As DNA, the CDR3 is TGTGCCAGCAGTGAGGACAGGACCTTGAGCGAGCAGTACTTC.

This clonotype was observed a few times. The chain links TRBV7-8 to TRBJ1-2; D is perhaps TRBD1 (5 bases). Germline V lookup: CDR1 SGHVS, CDR2 FQNEAQ. The V end was cut by 1 base, the J end by 2 bases, with 11 bases between. This CDR3 is 15 amino acids long. The CDR3 is CASSLVQGENYGYTF. The CDR3 DNA reads TGTGCCAGCAGCTTAGTGCAGGGAGAGAACTATGGCTACACCTTC.

The rearrangement links TRBV12-3 or TRBV12-4 to TRBJ2-1; the match to TRBD2 covers 7 bases. V gave up 9 bases and J gave up 9 bases; unmatched junction bases: 14. The CDR3 consists of 14 residues. CDR3 sequence: CASTAGRAVGEQFF. The CDR3 coding sequence is TGTGCCAGTACGGCGGGGAGGGCCGTGGGTGAGCAGTTCTTC.

The CDR3 sequence is CSASTGGKLFF. The CDR3 bases are TGCAGTGCTAGTACAGGGGGAAAACTGTTTTTT. The chain uses TRBV20-1 and TRBJ1-4, with 8 bases that match TRBD1. V gave up 3 bases and J gave up 10 bases; unmatched junction bases: 1. The CDR3 length is 11 residues. Germline CDR1 DFQATT, CDR2 SNEGSKA (reference sequence).

The V gene is TRBV20-1, the J gene TRBJ1-6; tentative D call: TRBD1 (5 bases). Trimming removed 7 bases at V and 1 base at J, with 11 bases between. The CDR3 is 14 amino acids. CDR1 DFQATT and CDR2 SNEGSKA come from the germline V gene (reference sequence). CDR3 residues: CSGMGDSYNSPLHF. The CDR3 bases are TGCAGTGGTATGGGGGATTCCTATAATTCACCCCTCCACTTT.

This rearrangement joins TRBV7-6 to TRBJ2-7; D might be TRBD2 (6 bases). Trimming shortened V by 1 base and J by 2 bases, and 9 bases separated the two germline ends. Germline V gene data show CDR1 as SGHVS and CDR2 as FNYEAQ. CDR3 size: 14 residues. CDR3 protein: CASSLDGGPYEQYF. Here the CDR3 DNA reads TGTGCCAGCAGCTTAGATGGAGGGCCCTACGAGCAGTACTTC. Full variable domain (outside the CDR3, taken from reference TRBV7-6 and TRBJ2-7): GAGVSQSPRYKVTKRGQDVALRCDPISGHVSLYWYRQALGQGPEFLTYFNYEAQQDKSGLPNDRFSAERPEGSISTLTIQRTEQRDSAMYRCASSLDGGPYEQYFGPGTRLTVT.

This clonotype was seen many times. The rearrangement links TRBV29-1 to TRBJ2-7; D is unresolved. The CDR3 spans 12 residues. V was shortened by 3 bases and J by 3 bases, with 9 bases between the two germline ends. Germline assignment: CDR1 SQVTM and CDR2 ANQGSEA. The CDR3, as DNA: TGCAGCGTTGAGACCAGAGGCTACGAGCAGTACTTC. This encodes CSVETRGYEQYF.

The rearrangement links TRBV20-1 to TRBJ2-7, with a weak D call TRBD1 (6 bases). The V and J ends lost 5 bases and 3 bases respectively, with 14 bases between them. Per germline, CDR1 DFQATT and CDR2 SNEGSKA (reference sequence). The CDR3 is 13 amino acids. CDR3 sequence reads: CSAEDSTGYEQYF. The CDR3 DNA sequence: TGCAGTGCTGAGGACAGTACTGGCTACGAGCAGTACTTC.

The genes are TRBV28 and TRBJ1-2; D is possibly TRBD1 (5 bases). Per germline, CDR1 MDHEN and CDR2 SYDVKM. V gave up 7 bases and J gave up 4 bases, with 19 bases separating them. The CDR3 has 15 amino acids. The CDR3 DNA follows: TGTGCCAGCACCCCATACAGCCGGGACCTCTATGGCTACACCTTC. This sequence encodes CASTPYSRDLYGYTF.